This T cell receptor beta chain appears in the sequencing data of a study of cytomegalovirus exposure and HLA in healthy donors. Trimming took 6 bases from V and 3 from J, leaving 18 bases between them. The CDR3 has 15 residues. Germline V gene data show CDR1 as MNHNS and CDR2 as SASEGT. Repertoires were generated with immunoSEQ multiplex PCR, while TCRdb's copy carries only in-frame clones and drops some. The sample carries 200,000 or so clones, around nine tenths recorded once. This TCR was recovered from a young woman in good health and CMV-seropositive. The rearrangement links TRBV6-1 to TRBJ2-7; D possibly corresponds to TRBD2 (5 bases). The sequenced material came from PBMCs. The DNA for the CDR3 is TGTGCCAGCAGGAGGGCACGTGAACGTTTCTACGAGCAGTACTTC. Translated: CASRRARERFYEQYF.